A selection of T cell receptor beta chains follows, all from one sample in a study of shared clonotypes between healthy human individuals. Sequenced by immunoSEQ multiplex PCR; TCRdb stores in-frame clones only, minus some. Of under 2,500,000 clones listed, 95% were seen once; the top ten hold 0.13%. The source material was naive CD4+ T cells sorted from blood. The receptor source for this set is a man between 18 and 35 years old in good health. Both conserved end residues are part of each CDR3. A D gene is named only where the DNA matches it firmly. Clone size, where shown, is once, few, many, or a class for clones that have expanded.

TRBJ1-2 . few TRBV29-1 TGCAGCGTTGAAAATACGGAGTATGGCTACACCTTC CSVENTEYGYTF
TRBJ2-3 TRBD2 . TRBV5-1 TGCGCCAGCAGCTTACCAGGACTAGCGGGGCGTTGGGGAGATACGCAGTATTTT CASSLPGLAGRWGDTQYF
TRBJ2-3 . . TRBV6-5 TGTGCCAGCAGGGACCGGGGCGATACGCAGTATTTT CASRDRGDTQYF
TRBJ2-1 TRBD2 . TRBV18 TGTGCCAGCTCACCTCCGGCTAGCGGAGCCGGTTACGGTGAGCAGTTCTTC CASSPPASGAGYGEQFF
TRBJ1-5 . . TRBV28 TGTGCCAGCAGTTTATCAGCGCGGCTCAATCAGCCCCAGCATTTT CASSLSARLNQPQHF
TRBJ2-5 . . TRBV10-3 TGTGCCATCAGTGATAAGGTTCAAGAGACCCAGTACTTC CAISDKVQETQYF
TRBJ1-5 . . TRBV19 TGTGCCAGTAGTAGCTCAGGGATGAGCAATCAGCCCCAGCATTTT CASSSSGMSNQPQHF
TRBJ2-7 . . TRBV27 TGTGCCAGCAGTTTTTCGGCGGGGACGGGCGAGCAGTACTTC CASSFSAGTGEQYF
TRBJ1-4 . . TRBV7-2 TGTGCCAGCCGCGGGGGTTTGAACGAAAAACTGTTTTTT CASRGGLNEKLFF
TRBJ1-2 . . TRBV2 TGTGCCAGCAACCCCGAGCGGACACTGATGGAGGGTGGCTACACCTTC CASNPERTLMEGGYTF
TRBJ2-3 TRBD1 . TRBV25-1 TGTGCCAGCGGCAGGGACAGGGTCGCAGATACGCAGTATTTT CASGRDRVADTQYF
TRBJ1-3 . . TRBV30 TGTGCCTGGAGTGTTAAGGGTTCTGGAAACACCATATATTTT CAWSVKGSGNTIYF
TRBJ2-2 TRBD2 . TRBV7-9 TGTGCCAGCAGCTTAGCGACTAGCGGTAACACCGGGGAGCTGTTTTTT CASSLATSGNTGELFF
TRBJ2-3 . . TRBV9 TGTGCCAGCAGCGAGGGGACAAGCCTACGCACAGATACGCAGTATTTT CASSEGTSLRTDTQYF
TRBJ2-5 TRBD2 . TRBV7-2 TGTGCCAGCAGCTTAGTTTTGGCGGCTAGCGGGAGTCGAGGAGAGACCCAGTACTTC CASSLVLAASGSRGETQYF
TRBJ2-5 TRBD1 . TRBV18 TGTGCCAGCTCACCAAGTAGAGGGGGCCTCGAGACCCAGTACTTC CASSPSRGGLETQYF
TRBJ1-1 . . TRBV7-6 TGTGCCAGCAGCCTCGACGAGAACACTGAAGCTTTCTTT CASSLDENTEAFF
TRBJ2-7 . . TRBV28 TGTGCCAGCAGTACTCAACAGCCGTCCTCCTACGAGCAGTACTTC CASSTQQPSSYEQYF
TRBJ1-3 . . TRBV7-7 TGTGCTAGCAGCCCGATTAATGGAAACACCATATATTTT CASSPINGNTIYF
TRBJ2-1 . once TRBV5-6 TGTGCCAGCAGCTTGGAGGGAACAGCCTTGCGCAATGAGCAGTTCTTC CASSLEGTALRNEQFF
TRBJ2-3 . . TRBV29-1 TGCAGCGTTGAAGGGGCGAGTAGGGGCACAGATACGCAGTATTTT CSVEGASRGTDTQYF
TRBJ2-2 TRBD2 . TRBV27 TGTGCCAGCAGACTAGCGGGAAACGCGAACACCGGGGAGCTGTTTTTT CASRLAGNANTGELFF
TRBJ1-6 TRBD1 once TRBV10-3 TGTGCCATCAGTAGGACAGGGAGCTCCTATAATTCACCCCTCCACTTT CAISRTGSSYNSPLHF
TRBJ2-3 . . TRBV10-3 TGTGCCATCAGTGAAGACAGGCGATCAGATACGCAGTATTTT CAISEDRRSDTQYF
TRBJ2-5 . . TRBV25-1 TGTGCCAGCAGTGAACTCCACAAAGAGACCCAGTACTTC CASSELHKETQYF
TRBJ2-7 TRBD2 . TRBV28 TGTGCCAGCACCAAAAGCGGGAGTTCGGGGGTCGAGCAGTACTTC CASTKSGSSGVEQYF
TRBJ2-1 . . TRBV7-2 TGTGCCAGCGGTTCGGGACTCTCCTACAATGAGCAGTTCTTC CASGSGLSYNEQFF
TRBJ1-6 TRBD1 . TRBV5-1 TGCGCCAGCAGCTTGGGGCAGGGGGCTTCTGATTCACCCCTCCACTTT CASSLGQGASDSPLHF
TRBJ2-3 TRBD2 . TRBV4-3 TGCGCCAGCAGCCAAGAATACGCGGGAGGATCGGATACGCAGTATTTT CASSQEYAGGSDTQYF
TRBJ2-2 TRBD2 once TRBV7-2 TGTGCCAGCAGCCTTATAGCGGGAGTCACCGGGGAGCTGTTTTTT CASSLIAGVTGELFF
TRBJ1-2 . . TRBV5-6 TGTGCCAGCAGCTTGGTGGCAGCTAACTATGGCTACACCTTC CASSLVAANYGYTF
TRBJ1-5 . . TRBV4-1 TGCGCCAGCAGCCAAGCCCCGCCTCAGCCCCAGCATTTT CASSQAPPQPQHF
TRBJ1-4 . . TRBV5-1 TGCGCCAGCAGCCCTGGACTCTCTACAACTAATGAAAAACTGTTTTTT CASSPGLSTTNEKLFF
TRBJ2-2 . few TRBV2 TGTGCCAGCAGTCGCGACGGGCACACCGGGGAGCTGTTTTTT CASSRDGHTGELFF
TRBJ2-2 . . TRBV9 TGTGCCAGCAGCGCGGACCCGACTACCGGGGAGCTGTTTTTT CASSADPTTGELFF
TRBJ2-2 . . TRBV7-2 TGTGCCAGCAGCCCTCAAGGGGCCGGGGAGCTGTTTTTT CASSPQGAGELFF
TRBJ2-2 . . TRBV30 TGTGCCTCGAGCCGGGGGATGAACACCGGGGAGCTGTTTTTT CASSRGMNTGELFF
TRBJ1-5 . . TRBV10-1 TGCGCCAGCAGTGAGTCTGCCCAGCCCCAGCATTTT CASSESAQPQHF
TRBJ2-2 TRBD1 . TRBV6-1 TGTGCCACGGGACAGGGCGCCGGTGTCGGGGAGCTGTTTTTT CATGQGAGVGELFF
TRBJ2-1 . . TRBV9 TGTGCCAGCAGCGTAGGCTACCTCTACAATGAGCAGTTCTTC CASSVGYLYNEQFF
TRBJ2-1 TRBD1 . TRBV9 TGTGCCAGCAGCGTTATGGGACAGGGGGCGGATGAGCAGTTCTTC CASSVMGQGADEQFF
TRBJ2-5 TRBD1 . TRBV18 TGTGCCAGCTCACCATTAGACAGGGTAGAGACCCAGTACTTC CASSPLDRVETQYF
TRBJ2-1 TRBD1 . TRBV7-9 TGTGCCAGCAGCTTAGAGGGCAGGGGGCCGGATGAGCAGTTCTTC CASSLEGRGPDEQFF
TRBJ2-7 TRBD1 once TRBV9 TGTGCCAGCAGCGGGTTCCCGGGACAGGGCATGTACGAGCAGTACTTC CASSGFPGQGMYEQYF
TRBJ2-7 . . TRBV4-2 TGTGCCAGCAGCCAATTATCGGGCTTCGAGCAGTACTTC CASSQLSGFEQYF
TRBJ2-5 . . TRBV30 TGTGCCTGGAGTGCCGGACAGTTCCTCGGGACCCAGTACTTC CAWSAGQFLGTQYF
TRBJ1-5 TRBD1 . TRBV28 TGTGCCAGCAGCGTGGACAGGGGGCACAATCAGCCCCAGCATTTT CASSVDRGHNQPQHF
TRBJ1-2 . . TRBV6-6 TGTGCCAGCAGGTCGCCTAACTATGGCTACACCTTC CASRSPNYGYTF
TRBJ2-7 . . TRBV6-6 TGTGCCAGCGCGGACAGCCTGGGGTACGAGCAGTACTTC CASADSLGYEQYF
TRBJ2-3 . . TRBV7-9 TGTGCCAGCAGCCCCGGGGGCAACACAGATACGCAGTATTTT CASSPGGNTDTQYF
TRBJ2-2 TRBD1 . TRBV18 TGTGCCAGCCAGGGTCGACAGGGGAGTAACACCGGGGAGCTGTTTTTT CASQGRQGSNTGELFF
TRBJ1-2 . . TRBV10-1 TGCGCCAGCAGTGAGTCCGGATACTATGGCTACACCTTC CASSESGYYGYTF
TRBJ1-1 . once TRBV2 TGTGCCAGCAGTATCGATAGCCTGAACACTGAAGCTTTCTTT CASSIDSLNTEAFF
TRBJ1-2 . . TRBV27 TGTGCCAGCAGGCCCACAGGGCTTAGTGGCTACACCTTC CASRPTGLSGYTF